The rows below give T cell receptor beta chains drawn from one sample of a study of PD-L1 blockade in urothelial cancer. Some clones are missing from TCRdb's copy, which holds only in-frame ones; the method was immunoSEQ multiplex PCR. The table lists some 51,000 clones, roughly 91% of them singletons. The input for sequencing was PBMCs, taken around atezolizumab (anti-PD-L1) treatment. These receptor sequences come from a man between 60 and 75 years old with urothelial cancer. Both conserved end residues are part of each CDR3. D genes are given only for firm matches. Clone size is not always given. Where it is, it says once, few, many or a class for expanded clones.

TRBV6-4	TRBD2	TRBJ2-1	-	TGTGCCAGCAGTGACGCGGGACTAGCGGGTGGGTCCTACAATGAGCAGTTCTTC	CASSDAGLAGGSYNEQFF
TRBV6-5	TRBD2	TRBJ2-7	-	TGTGCCAGCAGTCTAGGACTAGCGGCTACCTACGAGCAGTACTTC	CASSLGLAATYEQYF
TRBV25-1	-	TRBJ2-7	once	TGTGCCAGCGGCGGGCCCCCCTACGAGCAGTACTTC	CASGGPPYEQYF
TRBV11-2	TRBD2	TRBJ2-7	-	TGTGCCAGCAGCTTACAAGCGGGAGGCAAATACGAGCAGTACTTC	CASSLQAGGKYEQYF
TRBV7-6	-	TRBJ2-1	-	TGTGCCAGCAGCTTAGCGCCGGGGAGCTCCTACAATGAGCAGTTCTTC	CASSLAPGSSYNEQFF
TRBV7-6	TRBD2	TRBJ2-7	-	TGTGCCAGCAGCGGGGGGGGATACGAGCAGTACTTC	CASSGGGYEQYF
TRBV27	TRBD1	TRBJ1-2	few	TGTGCCAGCAGTTTGCTGGGACAGGGGCACTATGGCTACACCTTC	CASSLLGQGHYGYTF
TRBV18	-	TRBJ1-3	-	TGTGCCAGCTCACCAGGGAGTAGCGCTGGAAACACCATATATTTT	CASSPGSSAGNTIYF
TRBV7-9	-	TRBJ2-6	-	TGTGCCAGCAGCTTAGAGGGGGGGATAAAAAGCTCTGGGGCCAACGTCCTGACTTTC	CASSLEGGIKSSGANVLTF
TRBV9	-	TRBJ2-1	-	TGTGCCAGCAGCGTAGATGGTGGGCTAGCTTTCCCCTACAATGAGCAGTTCTTC	CASSVDGGLAFPYNEQFF
TRBV2	-	TRBJ1-3	-	TGTGCCAGCAGTGAGGTCGTCAGCGCGGCGGGAAACACCATATATTTT	CASSEVVSAAGNTIYF
TRBV10-1	TRBD2	TRBJ2-1	-	TGCGCCAGCAGTGTTTCACTAGCGGGGAATTCCTACAATGAGCAGTTCTTC	CASSVSLAGNSYNEQFF
TRBV29-1	-	TRBJ2-1	few	TGCAGCGTTGGGGGAGGTGAGCAGTTCTTC	CSVGGGEQFF
TRBV2	TRBD1	TRBJ2-7	-	TGTGCCAGCAGTCCCAGTCCGACAGGGCCGGGTTTCTTC	CASSPSPTGPGFF
TRBV18	TRBD2	TRBJ2-3	-	TGTGCCAGCTCACTCCGAACACGGGGGGGAGGCACAGATACGCAGTATTTT	CASSLRTRGGGTDTQYF
TRBV6-6	-	TRBJ2-7	-	TGTGCCAGCAGCTCAACGGGGGGCCAAGCCTACGAGCAGTACTTC	CASSSTGGQAYEQYF
TRBV27	TRBD1	TRBJ2-7	-	TGTGCCAGCAGTTTGAAATCCGGGACAGGGGTGGGCGAGCAGTACTTC	CASSLKSGTGVGEQYF
TRBV5-1	TRBD1	TRBJ2-5	-	TGCGCCAGCAGCTTACAGGGGGGTCCCCTACAAGAGACCCAGTACTTC	CASSLQGGPLQETQYF
TRBV19	-	TRBJ2-2	-	TGTGCCAGTAGTATGGACTTGTCGAACACCGGGGAGCTGTTTTTT	CASSMDLSNTGELFF
TRBV6-1	-	TRBJ1-5	few	TGTGCCAGCAGTGAACCCGGGTTTAGGTTTGATCAGCCCCAGCATTTT	CASSEPGFRFDQPQHF
TRBV7-3	-	TRBJ2-1	-	TGTGCCAGCAGCTCTCAGGGAAGAAATGAGCAGTTCTTC	CASSSQGRNEQFF
TRBV28	-	TRBJ1-1	-	TGTGCCACCCGGAAAACGACAGGAGAAGCTTTCTTT	CATRKTTGEAFF
TRBV6-6	-	TRBJ2-2	-	TGTGCCAGCAGACAGCCGAACACCGGGGAGCTGTTTTTT	CASRQPNTGELFF
TRBV28	-	TRBJ2-3	-	TGTGCCAGCAGTCTGTTGGCAAGTAAAACAGATACGCAGTATTTT	CASSLLASKTDTQYF
TRBV5-3	TRBD1	TRBJ1-1	-	TGTGCCAGAAGCCCAGGGGGCGCGGTATGCACTGAAGCTTTCTTT	CARSPGGAVCTEAFF
TRBV6-5	TRBD1	TRBJ1-1	-	TGTGCCAGCAAGGCCCGGGACAGTTTGAACACTGAAGCTTTCTTT	CASKARDSLNTEAFF
TRBV5-1	-	TRBJ2-3	-	TGCGCCAGCAGCCCACCTCTGGCCGGGGGAGATACGCAGTATTTT	CASSPPLAGGDTQYF
TRBV10-2	TRBD1	TRBJ1-4	-	TGCGCCAGCAGTGACGGACAGGCCATTAATGAAAAACTGTTTTTT	CASSDGQAINEKLFF
TRBV4-3	-	TRBJ2-5	-	TGCGCCAGCAGCCAAGATAGGCCGGGAGCCCCGGGGAAGACCCAGTACTTC	CASSQDRPGAPGKTQYF
TRBV12-2	-	TRBJ1-2	-	TGTGCAAGTCGCTTTGGTAGGGGGCGGAAACATGGCTACACCTTC	CASRFGRGRKHGYTF
TRBV6-1	TRBD1	TRBJ1-1	-	TGTGCCAGCAGTGACGGGACAGGGGGCGGGAACACTGAAGCTTTCTTT	CASSDGTGGGNTEAFF
TRBV19	-	TRBJ1-6	once	TGTGCCAGTAGTATACAAGTAACGAGCTCCTATAATTCACCCCTCCACTTT	CASSIQVTSSYNSPLHF
TRBV7-7	-	TRBJ2-2	-	TGTGCCAGCAGCTTAAATCCGGAGACCACCGGGGAGCTGTTTTTT	CASSLNPETTGELFF
TRBV6-1	TRBD1	TRBJ2-5	-	TGTGCCAGCAAGAGGACAGGGGGAACGGAGACCCAGTACTTC	CASKRTGGTETQYF
TRBV18	-	TRBJ2-3	-	TGTGCCAGCTCACCACGACTGGGCACAGATACGCAGTATTTT	CASSPRLGTDTQYF
TRBV18	-	TRBJ1-2	-	TGTGCCAGCTCACCTAGAGGAGACTATGGCTACACCTTC	CASSPRGDYGYTF
TRBV5-1	-	TRBJ2-2	-	TGCGCCAGCAGCTTGGGAAACGTGGGAGCGGGTACCGGGGAGCTGTTTTTT	CASSLGNVGAGTGELFF
TRBV7-9	TRBD2	TRBJ2-1	-	TGTGCCAGCAGCCGATGGACTAGCGGGTCCTACAATGAGCAGTTCTTC	CASSRWTSGSYNEQFF
TRBV28	-	TRBJ2-5	-	TGTGCCAGCAGTAAACAGGGAGTCGAGACCCAGTACTTC	CASSKQGVETQYF
TRBV25-1	TRBD1	TRBJ1-2	-	TGTGCCAGCAGTGGACAGGGTGGTTACTATGGCTACACCTTC	CASSGQGGYYGYTF
TRBV18	-	TRBJ1-2	-	TGTGCCAGCTCACCTCAGGCAGGGGATCATGGCTACACCTTC	CASSPQAGDHGYTF
TRBV19	-	TRBJ1-2	-	TGTGCCAGTAGTATCCAACGGGAATATGGCTACACCTTC	CASSIQREYGYTF
TRBV7-9	-	TRBJ2-1	-	TGTGCCAGCGGGACTTTAAACAATGAGCAGTTCTTC	CASGTLNNEQFF
TRBV7-3	-	TRBJ2-1	-	TGTGCCAGCAGCTCTACAGGGAATGAGCAGTTCTTC	CASSSTGNEQFF
TRBV4-1	-	TRBJ2-6	-	TGCGCCAGCAGCCAATCAGGCGTTCGCAGATTCTCTGGGGCCAACGTCCTGACTTTC	CASSQSGVRRFSGANVLTF
TRBV15	TRBD2	TRBJ2-1	-	TGTGCCACCAGCCAGGCTGGCGGGGGGGCCTATGAGCAGTTCTTC	CATSQAGGGAYEQFF
TRBV2	TRBD2	TRBJ2-7	-	TGTGCCAGCAGTGAAGTGCGACTAGCGGGGGGGGTGCAGTACTTC	CASSEVRLAGGVQYF
TRBV6-5	-	TRBJ2-1	-	TGTGCCAGCAGTTACTCGAATCGCGGGAACAATGAGCAGTTCTTC	CASSYSNRGNNEQFF
TRBV5-1	-	TRBJ2-7	-	TGCGCCAGCAGCTTAGGAGGGGTTAGGGAGCAGTACTTC	CASSLGGVREQYF
TRBV5-6	TRBD2	TRBJ2-2	-	TGTGCCAGCAGCTTGGTAGCGGGAGGGACCGGGGAGCTGTTTTTT	CASSLVAGGTGELFF
TRBV29-1	-	TRBJ2-4	once	TGCAGCGCCCAAGGCGGGGAGGCCAAAAACATTCAGTACTTC	CSAQGGEAKNIQYF
TRBV6-4	TRBD2	TRBJ2-2	-	TGTGCCAGGTCCGTGAAGTTGGGACTATACGCCGGGGAGCTGTTTTTT	CARSVKLGLYAGELFF
TRBV10-2	TRBD1	TRBJ1-2	-	TGCGCCATTAGACAGGGGGCTGGCTATGGCTACACCTTC	CAIRQGAGYGYTF